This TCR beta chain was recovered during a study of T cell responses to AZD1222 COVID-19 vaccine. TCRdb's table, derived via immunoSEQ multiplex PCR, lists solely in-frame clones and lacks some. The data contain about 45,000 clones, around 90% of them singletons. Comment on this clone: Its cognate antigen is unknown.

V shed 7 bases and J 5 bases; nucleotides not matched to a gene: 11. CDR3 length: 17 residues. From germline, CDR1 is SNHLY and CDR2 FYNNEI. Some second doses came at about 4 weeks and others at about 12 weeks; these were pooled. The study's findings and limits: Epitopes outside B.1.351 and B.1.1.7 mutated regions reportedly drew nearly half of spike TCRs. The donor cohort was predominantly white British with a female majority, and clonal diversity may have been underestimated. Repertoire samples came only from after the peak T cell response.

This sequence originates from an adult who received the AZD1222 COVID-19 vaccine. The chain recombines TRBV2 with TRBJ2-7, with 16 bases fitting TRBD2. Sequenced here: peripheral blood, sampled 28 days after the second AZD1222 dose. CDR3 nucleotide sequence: TGTGCCAGCACCGGGACTAGCGGGAGGGCCTTTTTTCACGAGCAGTACTTC. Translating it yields CASTGTSGRAFFHEQYF.